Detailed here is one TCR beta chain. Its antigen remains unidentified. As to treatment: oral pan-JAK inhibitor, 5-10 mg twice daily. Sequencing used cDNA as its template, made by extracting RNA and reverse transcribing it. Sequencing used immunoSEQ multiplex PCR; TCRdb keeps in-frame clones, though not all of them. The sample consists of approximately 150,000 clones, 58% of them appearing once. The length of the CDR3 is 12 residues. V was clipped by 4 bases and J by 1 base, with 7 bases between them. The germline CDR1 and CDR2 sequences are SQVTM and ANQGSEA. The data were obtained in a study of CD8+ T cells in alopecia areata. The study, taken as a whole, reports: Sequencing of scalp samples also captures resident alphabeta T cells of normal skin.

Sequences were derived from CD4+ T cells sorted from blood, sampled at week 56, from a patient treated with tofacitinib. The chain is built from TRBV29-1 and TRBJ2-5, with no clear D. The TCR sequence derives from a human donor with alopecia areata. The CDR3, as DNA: TGCAGCGTTGCGGTCAGCCAAGAGACCCAGTACTTC. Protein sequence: CSVAVSQETQYF.